The present T cell receptor (beta chain) was sequenced within a study of cytomegalovirus exposure and HLA in healthy donors. Broader study findings: V- and J-gene trimming in TCR beta was tied to a missense DCLRE1C variant by an analysis performed later.

The PCR made use of 60 Vbeta and 13 Jbeta primers. Profiled with immunoSEQ multiplex PCR; TCRdb holds only in-frame clones, not every one. The sample shows roughly 170,000 clones, approximately 80% of them seen only once. CDR1 LNHDA and CDR2 SQIVND come from the germline V gene (reference sequence). Between the trimmed V and J ends, which lost 9 bases and 4 bases, there was a span of 16 bases. This CDR3 is built from 14 residues. As regards this clone: Its antigen is not identified.

V and J are TRBV19 and TRBJ1-3, with D tentatively TRBD1 (6 bases). The clonotype was recovered from a woman aged 45-59 years in good health and CMV-seropositive. Sequencing was done on a sample of PBMCs. The CDR3 spells CASGQMSRGNTIYF. CDR3 DNA: TGTGCCAGCGGACAGATGAGTCGGGGAAACACCATATATTTT.